This T cell receptor (beta chain) was captured in a study of shared clonotypes between healthy human individuals. At the level of the study: The donor pool was made up of two women and three men aged 18 to 49. Study conclusions and caveats: The low donor count limited represented genetic and exposure-history diversity. The study's rarefaction showed incomplete sorted-subset sequencing despite large depth.

The naive CD8 subset, CD45RO-negative cells positively selected for CCR7, excluded terminally differentiated effector memory CD45RA+ cells. About this clone itself: The antigen is unknown.

CDR1 is LNHNV and CDR2 is YYDKDF in the germline V gene (reference sequence). The junction had 12 bases not matched to a gene; V was cut back by 4 bases and J by 3 bases. This CDR3 is built from 17 residues. Samples underwent the assay at deep level. Measured with immunoSEQ multiplex PCR; TCRdb has only the in-frame clones, and not every one. Of hundreds of thousands of clones detected, 85% to 95% appear once; the ten largest clones hold 24%. The sequenced sample consisted of naive CD8+ T cells sorted from blood. The rearrangement uses TRBV15 and TRBJ1-5, with 7 bases that match TRBD1. The receptor comes from a man younger than 40 in good health. CDR3 amino acids: CATSTELDRDHNQPQHF. CDR3 nucleotides: TGTGCCACCAGCACCGAACTTGACAGGGACCACAATCAGCCCCAGCATTTT.